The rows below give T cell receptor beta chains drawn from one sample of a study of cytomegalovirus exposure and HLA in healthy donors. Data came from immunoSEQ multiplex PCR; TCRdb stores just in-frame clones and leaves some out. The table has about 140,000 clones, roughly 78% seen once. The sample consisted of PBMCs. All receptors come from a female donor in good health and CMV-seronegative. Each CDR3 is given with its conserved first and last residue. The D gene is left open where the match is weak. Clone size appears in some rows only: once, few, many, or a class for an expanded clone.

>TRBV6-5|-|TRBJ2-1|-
CASSYEGGPFNEQFF
TGTGCCAGCAGTTACGAGGGGGGGCCTTTCAATGAGCAGTTCTTC
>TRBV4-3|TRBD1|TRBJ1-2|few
CASSQDWGQGRYGYTF
TGCGCCAGCAGCCAAGATTGGGGACAGGGGCGCTATGGCTACACCTTC
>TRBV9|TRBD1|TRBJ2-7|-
CASSPRRDSFHEQYF
TGTGCCAGCAGCCCGCGTCGGGACAGCTTCCACGAGCAGTACTTC
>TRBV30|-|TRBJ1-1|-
CSSGEGTEAFF
TGCAGCTCAGGGGAGGGCACTGAAGCTTTCTTT
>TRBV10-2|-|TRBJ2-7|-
CASSSSFYEQYF
TGCGCCAGCAGTAGTAGTTTCTACGAGCAGTACTTC
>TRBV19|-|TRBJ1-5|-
CASSLGAAAILNQPQHF
TGTGCCAGTAGTTTAGGGGCAGCCGCTATACTCAATCAGCCCCAGCATTTT
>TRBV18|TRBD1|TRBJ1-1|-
CASSLQTGQMNTEAFF
TGTGCCAGCTCACTACAAACGGGACAGATGAACACTGAAGCTTTCTTT
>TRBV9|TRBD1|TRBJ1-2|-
CASSTLTGGADGYTF
TGTGCCAGCAGCACCCTGACAGGGGGCGCGGATGGCTACACCTTC
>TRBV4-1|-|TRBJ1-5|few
CASSRGLKQPQHF
TGCGCCAGCAGCCGGGGACTGAAACAGCCCCAGCATTTT
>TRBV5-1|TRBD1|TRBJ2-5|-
CASRVFRGQETQYF
TGCGCCAGCAGGGTTTTCAGGGGGCAAGAGACCCAGTACTTC
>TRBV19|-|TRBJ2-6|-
CASSIGPFTGISGANVLTF
TGTGCCAGTAGTATAGGGCCGTTTACAGGGATCTCTGGGGCCAACGTCCTGACTTTC
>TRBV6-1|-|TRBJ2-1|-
CASRRSNEQFF
TGTGCCAGCAGACGTAGTAATGAGCAGTTCTTC
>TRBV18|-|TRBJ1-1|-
CASSQKGVWFF
TGTGCCAGCTCGCAGAAGGGGGTCTGGTTCTTT
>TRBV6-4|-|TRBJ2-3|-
CASSDSGGSDTQYF
TGTGCCAGCAGTGACTCAGGCGGGTCAGATACGCAGTATTTT
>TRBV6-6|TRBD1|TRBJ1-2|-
CASSYPGTGGSRGYTF
TGTGCCAGCAGTTATCCCGGGACAGGTGGGAGTAGGGGCTACACCTTC
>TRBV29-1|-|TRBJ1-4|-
CSVVTSREKLFF
TGCAGCGTTGTGACATCTCGTGAAAAACTGTTTTTT
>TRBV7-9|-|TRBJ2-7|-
CASSPPLLSYEQYF
TGTGCCAGCAGCCCCCCACTCCTATCCTACGAGCAGTACTTC
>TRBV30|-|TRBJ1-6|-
CAWQREQNSPLHF
TGTGCCTGGCAAAGGGAGCAAAATTCACCCCTCCACTTT
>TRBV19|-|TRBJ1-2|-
CASNYRTGGGGSDGYTF
TGTGCCAGTAACTATAGAACCGGTGGTGGGGGCTCAGATGGCTACACCTTC
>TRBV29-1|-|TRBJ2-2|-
CSASFTGELFF
TGCAGCGCCAGTTTCACCGGGGAGCTGTTTTTT
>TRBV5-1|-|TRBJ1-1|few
CASSLAGNTEAFF
TGCGCCAGCAGCTTGGCAGGGAACACTGAAGCTTTCTTT
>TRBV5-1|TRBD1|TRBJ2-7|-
CASSSTGEILREQYF
TGCGCCAGCAGCTCCACAGGGGAAATTTTGAGGGAGCAGTACTTC
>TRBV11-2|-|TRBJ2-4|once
CASSFGGNIQYF
TGTGCCAGCAGCTTCGGGGGAAACATTCAGTACTTC
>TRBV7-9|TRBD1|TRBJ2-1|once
CASSSGGRNSLYNEQFF
TGTGCCAGCAGCTCAGGGGGTCGAAATTCCCTGTACAATGAGCAGTTCTTC
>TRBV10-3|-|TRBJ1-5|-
CAISESGGSNQPQHF
TGTGCCATCAGTGAGTCGGGGGGGAGCAATCAGCCCCAGCATTTT
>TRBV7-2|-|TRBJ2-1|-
CASSPFDEQFF
TGTGCCAGCAGCCCCTTTGATGAGCAGTTCTTC
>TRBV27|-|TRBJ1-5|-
CASRQLSNQPQHF
TGTGCCAGCAGACAGCTTAGCAATCAGCCCCAGCATTTT
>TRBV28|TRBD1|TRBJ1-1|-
CASSSRDRGFTEAFF
TGTGCCAGCAGTTCTCGCGACAGGGGATTCACTGAAGCTTTCTTT
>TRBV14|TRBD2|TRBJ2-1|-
CASSQNGLAGGCSYNEQFF
TGTGCCAGCAGCCAAAATGGACTAGCGGGAGGTTGCTCCTACAATGAGCAGTTCTTC